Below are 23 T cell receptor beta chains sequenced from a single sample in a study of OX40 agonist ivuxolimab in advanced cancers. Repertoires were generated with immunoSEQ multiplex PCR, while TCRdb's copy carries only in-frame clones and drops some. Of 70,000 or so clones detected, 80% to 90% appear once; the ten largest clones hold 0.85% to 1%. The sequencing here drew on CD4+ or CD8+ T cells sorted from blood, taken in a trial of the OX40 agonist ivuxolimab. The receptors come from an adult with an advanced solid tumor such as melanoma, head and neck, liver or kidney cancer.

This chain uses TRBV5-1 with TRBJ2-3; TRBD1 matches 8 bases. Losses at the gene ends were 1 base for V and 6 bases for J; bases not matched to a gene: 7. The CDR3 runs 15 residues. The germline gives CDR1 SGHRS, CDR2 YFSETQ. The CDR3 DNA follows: TGCGCCAGCAGCTTGTGGGCAGGGGGCGCCGATACGCAGTATTTT. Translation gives CASSLWAGGADTQYF.

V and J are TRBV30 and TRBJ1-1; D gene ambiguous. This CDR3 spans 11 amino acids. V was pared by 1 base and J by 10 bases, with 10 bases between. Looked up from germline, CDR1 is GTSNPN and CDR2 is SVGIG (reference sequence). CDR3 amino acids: CAWSGGVVAFF. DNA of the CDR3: TGTGCCTGGAGTGGTGGTGTGGTAGCTTTCTTT.

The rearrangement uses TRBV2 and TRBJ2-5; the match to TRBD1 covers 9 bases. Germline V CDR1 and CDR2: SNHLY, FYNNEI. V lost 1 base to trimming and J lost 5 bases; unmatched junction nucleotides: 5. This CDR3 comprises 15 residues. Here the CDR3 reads CASSEEGQGGETQYF. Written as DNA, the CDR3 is TGTGCCAGCAGTGAAGAGGGACAGGGTGGGGAGACCCAGTACTTC.

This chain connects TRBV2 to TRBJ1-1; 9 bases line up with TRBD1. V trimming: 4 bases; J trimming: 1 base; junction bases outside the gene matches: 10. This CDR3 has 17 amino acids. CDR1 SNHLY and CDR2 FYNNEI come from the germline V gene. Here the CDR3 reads CASSGGGTGRWNTEAFF. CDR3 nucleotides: TGTGCCAGCAGTGGAGGAGGGACAGGGAGATGGAACACTGAAGCTTTCTTT.

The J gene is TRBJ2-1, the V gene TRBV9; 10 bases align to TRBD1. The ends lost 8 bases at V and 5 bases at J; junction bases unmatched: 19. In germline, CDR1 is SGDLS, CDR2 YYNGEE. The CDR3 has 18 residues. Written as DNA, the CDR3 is TGTGCCAGAACAGACAGGGGGCGTATGCGCGGCCAGGACAATGAGCAGTTCTTC. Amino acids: CARTDRGRMRGQDNEQFF.

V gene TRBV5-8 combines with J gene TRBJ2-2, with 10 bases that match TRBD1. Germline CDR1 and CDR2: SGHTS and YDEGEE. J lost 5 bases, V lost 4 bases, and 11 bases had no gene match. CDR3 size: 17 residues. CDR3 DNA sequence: TGTGCCAGCAGCGCGGGACAGGGGACGACGAGGACCGGGGAGCTGTTTTTT. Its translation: CASSAGQGTTRTGELFF.

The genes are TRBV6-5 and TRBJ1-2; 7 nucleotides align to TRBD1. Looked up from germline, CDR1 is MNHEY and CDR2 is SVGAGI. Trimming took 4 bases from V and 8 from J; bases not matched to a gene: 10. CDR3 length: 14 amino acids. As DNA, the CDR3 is TGTGCCAGCAGTTTAAGGACAGGTCAGGGGGGCTACACCTTC. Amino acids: CASSLRTGQGGYTF.

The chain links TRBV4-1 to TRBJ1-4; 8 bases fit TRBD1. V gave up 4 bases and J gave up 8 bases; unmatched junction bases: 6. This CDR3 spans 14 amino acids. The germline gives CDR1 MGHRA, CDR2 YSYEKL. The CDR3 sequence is CASSRQGKAEKLFF. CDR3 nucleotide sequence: TGCGCCAGCAGCCGACAGGGGAAGGCGGAAAAACTGTTTTTT.

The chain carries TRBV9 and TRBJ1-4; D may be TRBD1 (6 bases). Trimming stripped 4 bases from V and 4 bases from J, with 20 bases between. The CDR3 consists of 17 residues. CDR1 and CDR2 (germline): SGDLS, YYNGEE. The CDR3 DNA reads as TGTGCCAGCAGCAGTAGGGGGACAACGCGGGGTAATGAAAAACTGTTTTTT. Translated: CASSSRGTTRGNEKLFF.

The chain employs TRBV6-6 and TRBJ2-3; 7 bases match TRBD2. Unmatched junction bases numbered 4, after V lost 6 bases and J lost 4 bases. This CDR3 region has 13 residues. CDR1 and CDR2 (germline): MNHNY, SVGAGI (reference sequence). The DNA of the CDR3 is TGTGCCAGCAGGCAGCGGGACGCAGATACGCAGTATTTT. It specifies CASRQRDADTQYF.

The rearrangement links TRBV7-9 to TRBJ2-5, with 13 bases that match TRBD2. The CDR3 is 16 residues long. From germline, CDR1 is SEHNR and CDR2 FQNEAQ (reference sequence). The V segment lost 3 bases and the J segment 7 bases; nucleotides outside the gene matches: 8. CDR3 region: CASSFRTSGGLLTQYF. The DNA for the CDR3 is TGTGCCAGCAGCTTTCGGACTAGCGGGGGCCTGTTGACCCAGTACTTC.

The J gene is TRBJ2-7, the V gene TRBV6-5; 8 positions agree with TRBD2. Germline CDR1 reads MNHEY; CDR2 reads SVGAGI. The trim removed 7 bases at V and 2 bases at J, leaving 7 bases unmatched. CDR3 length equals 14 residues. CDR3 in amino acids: CASTIAGHPYEQYF. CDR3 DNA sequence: TGTGCCAGCACCATAGCGGGGCACCCCTACGAGCAGTACTTC.

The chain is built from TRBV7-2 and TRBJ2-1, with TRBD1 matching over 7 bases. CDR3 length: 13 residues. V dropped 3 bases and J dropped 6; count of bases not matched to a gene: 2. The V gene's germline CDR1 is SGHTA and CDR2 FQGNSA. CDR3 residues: CASSFGTVNEQFF. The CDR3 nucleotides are TGTGCCAGCAGCTTCGGGACAGTCAATGAGCAGTTCTTC.

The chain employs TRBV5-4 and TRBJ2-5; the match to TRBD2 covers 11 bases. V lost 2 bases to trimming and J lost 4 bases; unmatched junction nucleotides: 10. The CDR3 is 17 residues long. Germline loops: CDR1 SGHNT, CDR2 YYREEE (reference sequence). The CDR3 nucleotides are TGTGCCAGCAGCTTTCGACTAGCGGGGACTAGGGCAGAGACCCAGTACTTC. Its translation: CASSFRLAGTRAETQYF.

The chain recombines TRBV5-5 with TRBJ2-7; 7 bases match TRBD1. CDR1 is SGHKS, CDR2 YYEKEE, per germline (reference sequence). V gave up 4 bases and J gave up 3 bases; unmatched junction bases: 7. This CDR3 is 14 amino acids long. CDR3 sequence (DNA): TGTGCCAGCAGCACCAGGACAGGTGTCTACGAGCAGTACTTC. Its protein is CASSTRTGVYEQYF.

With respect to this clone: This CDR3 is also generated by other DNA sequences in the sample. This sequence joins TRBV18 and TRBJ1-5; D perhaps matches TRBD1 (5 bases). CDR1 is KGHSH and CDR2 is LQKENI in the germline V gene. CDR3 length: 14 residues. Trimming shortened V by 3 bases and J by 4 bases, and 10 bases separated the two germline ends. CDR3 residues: CASSPGQGNQPQHF. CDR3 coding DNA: TGTGCCAGCTCACCGGGGCAGGGAAATCAGCCCCAGCATTTT.

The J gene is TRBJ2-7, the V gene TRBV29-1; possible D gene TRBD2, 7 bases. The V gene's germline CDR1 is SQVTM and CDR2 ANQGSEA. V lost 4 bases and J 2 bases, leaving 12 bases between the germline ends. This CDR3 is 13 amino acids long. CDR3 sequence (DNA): TGCAGCGTTGTAGGCGGGGGCACCTACGAGCAGTACTTC. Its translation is CSVVGGGTYEQYF.

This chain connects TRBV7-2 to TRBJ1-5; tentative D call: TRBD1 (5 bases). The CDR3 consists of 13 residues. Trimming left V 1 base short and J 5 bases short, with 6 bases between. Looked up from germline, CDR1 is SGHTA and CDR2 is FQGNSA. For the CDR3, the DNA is TGTGCCAGCAGCTTAGGGGGGGATCAGCCCCAGCATTTT. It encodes CASSLGGDQPQHF.

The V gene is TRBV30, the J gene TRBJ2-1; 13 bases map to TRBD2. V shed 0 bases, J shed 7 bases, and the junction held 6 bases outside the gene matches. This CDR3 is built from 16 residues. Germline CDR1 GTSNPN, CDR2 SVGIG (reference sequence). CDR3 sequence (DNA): TGTGCCTGGAGTGTAAAGGGACTAGCGGGGAAAAATGAGCAGTTCTTC. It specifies CAWSVKGLAGKNEQFF.

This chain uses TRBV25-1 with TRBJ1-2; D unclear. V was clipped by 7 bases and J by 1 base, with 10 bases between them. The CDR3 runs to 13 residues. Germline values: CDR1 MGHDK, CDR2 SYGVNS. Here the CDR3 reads CASIGKFNYGYTF. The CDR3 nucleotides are TGTGCCAGCATAGGCAAGTTTAACTATGGCTACACCTTC.

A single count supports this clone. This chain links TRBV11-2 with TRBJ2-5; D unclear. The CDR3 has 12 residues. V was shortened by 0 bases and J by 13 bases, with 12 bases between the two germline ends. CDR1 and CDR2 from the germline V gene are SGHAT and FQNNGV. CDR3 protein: CASSLDLTPPYF. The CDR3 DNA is TGTGCCAGCAGCTTAGATCTAACCCCGCCGTACTTC.

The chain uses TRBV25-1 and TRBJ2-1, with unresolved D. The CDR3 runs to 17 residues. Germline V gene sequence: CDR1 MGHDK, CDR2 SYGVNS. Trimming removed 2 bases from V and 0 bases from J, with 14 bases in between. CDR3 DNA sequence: TGTGCCAGCAGTGAAACCCCACGTGAGAGCTCCTACAATGAGCAGTTCTTC. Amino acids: CASSETPRESSYNEQFF.

CDR3 coding DNA: TGTGCCAGCAGCCGGCCCGGGTACTACGAGCAGTACTTC. Amino acid sequence: CASSRPGYYEQYF. The gene calls are TRBV5-5 and TRBJ2-7; unclear D gene. Germline V gene lookup returns CDR1 SGHKS and CDR2 YYEKEE (reference sequence). With 4 bases removed from V and 3 bases from J, the gap between germline ends came to 11 bases. The CDR3 length is 13 residues.